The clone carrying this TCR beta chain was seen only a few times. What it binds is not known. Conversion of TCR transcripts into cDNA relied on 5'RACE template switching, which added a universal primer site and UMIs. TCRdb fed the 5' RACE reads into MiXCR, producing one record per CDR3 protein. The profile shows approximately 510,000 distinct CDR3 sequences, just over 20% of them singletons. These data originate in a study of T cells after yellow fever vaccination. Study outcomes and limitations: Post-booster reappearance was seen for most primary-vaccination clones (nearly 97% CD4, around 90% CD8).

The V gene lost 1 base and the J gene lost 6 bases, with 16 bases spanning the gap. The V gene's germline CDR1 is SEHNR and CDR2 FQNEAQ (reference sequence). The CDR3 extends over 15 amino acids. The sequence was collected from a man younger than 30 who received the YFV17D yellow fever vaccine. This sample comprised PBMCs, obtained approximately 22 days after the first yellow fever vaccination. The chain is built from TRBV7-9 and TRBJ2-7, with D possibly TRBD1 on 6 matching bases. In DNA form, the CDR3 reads TGTGCCAGCAGCTTAGTCCAACAGGGCACCGGCGAGCAGTACTTC. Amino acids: CASSLVQQGTGEQYF. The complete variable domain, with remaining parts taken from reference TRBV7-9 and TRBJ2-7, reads DTGVSQNPRHKITKRGQNVTFRCDPISEHNRLYWYRQTLGQGPEFLTYFQNEAQLEKSRLLSDRFSAERPKGSFSTLEIQRTEQGDSAMYLCASSLVQQGTGEQYFGPGTRLTVT.